This section outlines one T cell receptor beta chain sequence together with its context. Sequenced by immunoSEQ multiplex PCR; TCRdb stores in-frame clones only, minus some. The sample includes roughly 150,000 clones, roughly nine tenths seen only once; the top ten take around 2.9%. This sample stems from a study of blood T cell repertoires in COVID-19. Study information: Some COVID-19 samples were acute and others convalescent; all came from the United States, Italy and Spain.

The specimen was peripheral blood. The receptor's source is a man in his 60s with acute or convalescent COVID-19.

CDR3 sequence: CASSAAQGNQPQHF. CDR3 DNA sequence: TGTGCCAGCAGTGCTGCGCAGGGCAATCAGCCCCAGCATTTT. The chain is built from TRBV2 and TRBJ1-5; D gene ambiguous. Germline lookup yields CDR1 SNHLY and CDR2 FYNNEI. V was trimmed by 4 bases and J by 2 bases, leaving 9 bases between them. The CDR3 has 14 amino acids.